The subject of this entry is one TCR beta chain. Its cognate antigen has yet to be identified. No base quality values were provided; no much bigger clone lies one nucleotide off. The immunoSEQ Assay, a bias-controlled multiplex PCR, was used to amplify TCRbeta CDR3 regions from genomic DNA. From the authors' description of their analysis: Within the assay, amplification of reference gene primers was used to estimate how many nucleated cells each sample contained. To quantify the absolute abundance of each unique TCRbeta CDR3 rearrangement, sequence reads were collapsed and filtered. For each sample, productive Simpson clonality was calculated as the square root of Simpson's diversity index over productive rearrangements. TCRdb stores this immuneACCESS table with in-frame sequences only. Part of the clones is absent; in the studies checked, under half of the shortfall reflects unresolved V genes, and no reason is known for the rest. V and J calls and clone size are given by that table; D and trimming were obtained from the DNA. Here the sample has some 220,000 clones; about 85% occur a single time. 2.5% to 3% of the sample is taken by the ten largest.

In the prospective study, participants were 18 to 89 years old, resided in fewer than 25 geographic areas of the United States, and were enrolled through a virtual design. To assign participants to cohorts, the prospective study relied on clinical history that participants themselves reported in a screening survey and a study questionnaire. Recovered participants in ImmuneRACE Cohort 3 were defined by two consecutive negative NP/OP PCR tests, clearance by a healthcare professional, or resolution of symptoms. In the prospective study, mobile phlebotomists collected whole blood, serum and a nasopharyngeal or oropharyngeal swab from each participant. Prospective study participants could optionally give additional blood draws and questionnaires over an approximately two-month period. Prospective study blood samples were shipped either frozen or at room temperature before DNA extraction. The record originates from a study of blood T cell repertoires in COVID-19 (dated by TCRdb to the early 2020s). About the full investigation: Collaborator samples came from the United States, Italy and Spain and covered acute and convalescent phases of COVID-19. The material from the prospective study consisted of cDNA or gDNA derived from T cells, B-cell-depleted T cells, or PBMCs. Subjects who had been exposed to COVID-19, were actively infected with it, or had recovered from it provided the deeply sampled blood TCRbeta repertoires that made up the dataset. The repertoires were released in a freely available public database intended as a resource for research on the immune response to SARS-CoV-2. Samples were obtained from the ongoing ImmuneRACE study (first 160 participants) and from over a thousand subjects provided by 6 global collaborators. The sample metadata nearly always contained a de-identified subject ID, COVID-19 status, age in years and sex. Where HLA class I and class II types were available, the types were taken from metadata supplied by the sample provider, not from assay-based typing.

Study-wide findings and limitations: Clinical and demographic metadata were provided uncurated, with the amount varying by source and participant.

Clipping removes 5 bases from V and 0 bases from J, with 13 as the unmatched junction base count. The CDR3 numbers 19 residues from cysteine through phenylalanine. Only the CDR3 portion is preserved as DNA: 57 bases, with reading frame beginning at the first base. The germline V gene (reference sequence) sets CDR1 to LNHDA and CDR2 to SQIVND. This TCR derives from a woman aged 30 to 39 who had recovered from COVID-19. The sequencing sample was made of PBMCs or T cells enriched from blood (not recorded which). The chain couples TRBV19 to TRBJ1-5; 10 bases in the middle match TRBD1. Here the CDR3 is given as CASSFAGTGVGLSNQPQHF. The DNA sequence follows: TGTGCCAGTAGTTTCGCCGGGACAGGGGTGGGACTTAGCAATCAGCCCCAGCATTTT. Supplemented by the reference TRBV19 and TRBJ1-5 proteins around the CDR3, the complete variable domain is DGGITQSPKYLFRKEGQNVTLSCEQNLNHDAMYWYRQDPGQGLRLIYYSQIVNDFQKGDIAEGYSVSREKKESFPLTVTSAQKNPTAFYLCASSFAGTGVGLSNQPQHFGDGTRLSIL.